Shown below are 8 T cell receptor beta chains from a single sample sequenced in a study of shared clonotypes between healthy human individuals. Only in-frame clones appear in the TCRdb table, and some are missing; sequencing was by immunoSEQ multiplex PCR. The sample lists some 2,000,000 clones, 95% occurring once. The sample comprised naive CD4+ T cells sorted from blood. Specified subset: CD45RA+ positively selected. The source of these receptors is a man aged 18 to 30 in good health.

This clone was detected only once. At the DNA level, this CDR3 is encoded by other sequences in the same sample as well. The DNA of the CDR3 is TGTGCCAGCAGTCGCGACAGGGGCAATCAGCCCCAGCATTTT. Translation gives CASSRDRGNQPQHF. The chain links TRBV27 to TRBJ1-5; the match to TRBD1 covers 7 bases. V lost 5 bases and J lost 2; bases outside the gene matches: 3. The CDR3 runs 14 residues. Germline assignment: CDR1 MNHEY and CDR2 SMNVEV (reference sequence).

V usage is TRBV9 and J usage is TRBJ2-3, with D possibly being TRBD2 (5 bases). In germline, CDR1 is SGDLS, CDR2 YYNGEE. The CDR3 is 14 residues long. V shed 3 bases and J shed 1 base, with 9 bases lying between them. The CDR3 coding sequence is TGTGCCAGCAGCGCCCGGACTGGCACAGATACGCAGTATTTT. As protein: CASSARTGTDTQYF. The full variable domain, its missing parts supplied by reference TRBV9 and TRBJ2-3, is DSGVTQTPKHLITATGQRVTLRCSPRSGDLSVYWYQQSLDQGLQFLIQYYNGEERAKGNILERFSAQQFPDLHSELNLSSLELGDSALYFCASSARTGTDTQYFGPGTRLTVL.

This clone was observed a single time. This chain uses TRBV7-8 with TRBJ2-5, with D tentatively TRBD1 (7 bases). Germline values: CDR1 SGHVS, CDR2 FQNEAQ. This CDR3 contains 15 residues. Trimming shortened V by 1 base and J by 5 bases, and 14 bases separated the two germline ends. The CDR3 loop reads CASSLVGLRGETQYF. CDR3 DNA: TGTGCCAGCAGCTTAGTGGGACTCAGGGGGGAGACCCAGTACTTC.

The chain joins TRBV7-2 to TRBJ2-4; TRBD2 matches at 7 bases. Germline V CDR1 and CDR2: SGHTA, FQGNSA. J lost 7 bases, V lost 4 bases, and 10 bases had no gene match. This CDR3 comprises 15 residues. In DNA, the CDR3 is TGTGCCAGCAGCTCTATGGAAGCGGGAAGGAACATTCAGTACTTC. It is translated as CASSSMEAGRNIQYF.

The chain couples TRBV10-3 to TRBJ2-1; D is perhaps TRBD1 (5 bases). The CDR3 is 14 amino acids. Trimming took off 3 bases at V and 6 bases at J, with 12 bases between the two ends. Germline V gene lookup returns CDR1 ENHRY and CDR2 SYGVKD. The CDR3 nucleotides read TGTGCCATCAGTGAATGGACACTGAGCAATGAGCAGTTCTTC. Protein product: CAISEWTLSNEQFF.

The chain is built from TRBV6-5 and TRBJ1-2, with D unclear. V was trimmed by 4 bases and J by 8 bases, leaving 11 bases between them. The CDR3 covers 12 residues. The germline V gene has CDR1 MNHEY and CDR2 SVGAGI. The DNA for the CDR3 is TGTGCCAGCAGTTCGACGGCTCAGGGCTACACCTTC. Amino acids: CASSSTAQGYTF.

Written as DNA, the CDR3 is TGTGCCAGCAGCTTAGAAACCGGTCAGCCCCAGCATTTT. Protein: CASSLETGQPQHF. V gene TRBV7-9 combines with J gene TRBJ1-5; D is unclear. CDR3 size: 13 residues. The V and J ends lost 1 base and 6 bases respectively, with 7 bases between them. Germline CDR1 reads SEHNR; CDR2 reads FQNEAQ (reference sequence).

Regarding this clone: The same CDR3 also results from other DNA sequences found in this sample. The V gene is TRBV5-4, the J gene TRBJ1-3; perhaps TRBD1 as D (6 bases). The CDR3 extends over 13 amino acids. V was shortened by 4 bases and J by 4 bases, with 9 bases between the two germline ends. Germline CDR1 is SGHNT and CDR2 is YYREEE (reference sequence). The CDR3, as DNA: TGTGCCAGCAGCCCGACAGGCGGAAACACCATATATTTT. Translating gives CASSPTGGNTIYF.